This TCR beta chain was sequenced for a study of spatial heterogeneity in lung cancer. Study details: Detection consistently yielded more beta chains than alpha chains.

Time point described: sample taken at primary tumor resection. Sequencing of whole RNA from tumor, nontumor lung or frozen PBMC involved no sorting. Single TCR cDNA molecules each had their own unique molecular identifier. TCRdb reprocessed the 5' RACE reads with MiXCR, giving one entry per CDR3 protein. The table has tens of thousands of distinct CDR3 sequences, 15% to 25% seen once. This clonotype occurred many times. The V gene's germline CDR1 is LNHDA and CDR2 SQIVND (reference sequence). This CDR3 is 20 amino acids long. Trimming cost V 4 bases and J 4 bases, with 26 bases left between them. Source: PBMCs, taken at surgery. The J gene is TRBJ2-6, the V gene TRBV19; D is perhaps TRBD1 (6 bases). The sequence was collected from a male donor with early-stage non-small cell lung cancer. CDR3 amino acids: CASSTRPATGKVGGANVLTF. Here the CDR3 DNA reads TGTGCCAGTAGTACCCGCCCCGCTACAGGGAAGGTCGGAGGGGCCAACGTCCTGACTTTC.